This T cell receptor beta chain derives from a study of beta chain features in type 1 diabetes. Whole-study context: In all, approximately 110 million sorted cells from all samples were analyzed. Study conclusions and caveats: Insertion counts at VDJ junctions were lower in type 1 diabetes patients, who also showed more deletions there. Type 1 diabetes patients had moderately but significantly shorter TCRB CDR3s in all four CD4+ subsets.

V shed 1 base, J shed 2 bases, and the junction held 3 bases outside the gene matches. This CDR3 spans 14 amino acids. Germline V gene lookup returns CDR1 GTSNPN and CDR2 SVGIG (reference sequence). Every bit of the isolated RNA underwent reverse transcription, so sequencing read expressed TCRB transcripts. Samples of naive, central memory and regulatory T cells yielded a mean of approximately 3.9 million reads. The data were produced by immunoSEQ multiplex PCR, yet TCRdb's version contains in-frame clones alone and is incomplete. The sample carries hundreds of thousands of clones, around 15% recorded once. As to this clone: The antigen is not known.

V and J are TRBV30 and TRBJ2-7, with 9 bases identical to TRBD2. This TCR came from a man aged 18 to 29 with type 1 diabetes. The material sequenced was naive CD4+ T cells from blood. CDR3 loop: CAWSGASGTYEQYF. CDR3 DNA: TGTGCCTGGAGTGGCGCTAGCGGGACCTACGAGCAGTACTTC.